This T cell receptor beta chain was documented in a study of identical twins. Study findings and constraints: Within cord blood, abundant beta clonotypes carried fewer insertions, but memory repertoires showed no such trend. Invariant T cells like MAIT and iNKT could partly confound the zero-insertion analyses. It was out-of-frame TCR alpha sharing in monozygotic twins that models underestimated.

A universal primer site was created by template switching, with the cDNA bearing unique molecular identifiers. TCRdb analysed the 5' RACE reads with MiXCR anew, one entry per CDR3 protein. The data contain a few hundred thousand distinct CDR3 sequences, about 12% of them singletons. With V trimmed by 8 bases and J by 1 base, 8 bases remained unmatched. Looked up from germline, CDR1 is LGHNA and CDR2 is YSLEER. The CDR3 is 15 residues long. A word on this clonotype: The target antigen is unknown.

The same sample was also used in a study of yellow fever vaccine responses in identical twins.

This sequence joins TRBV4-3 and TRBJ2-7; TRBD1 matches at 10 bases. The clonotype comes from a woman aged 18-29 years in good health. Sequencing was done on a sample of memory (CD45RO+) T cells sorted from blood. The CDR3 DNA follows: TGCGCCAGCCGACACCGGACAGGGGGTTCCTACGAGCAGTACTTC. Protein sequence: CASRHRTGGSYEQYF.